This T cell receptor (beta chain) stems from a study of OX40 agonist ivuxolimab in advanced cancers. In the case of this clone: What it binds is unknown.

The study, taken as a whole, reports: Individuals who were partial responders at 0.1-3.0 mg/kg had clonal expansion that ranked among the lowest.

With V trimmed by 3 bases and J by 5 bases, 12 bases remained unmatched. CDR1 is LNHDA, CDR2 SQIVND, per germline (reference sequence). This CDR3 region has 16 residues. TCRdb keeps only in-frame clones here, not all; method: immunoSEQ multiplex PCR. This table holds roughly 67,000 clones, around nine tenths found once. Sequenced material: CD4+ or CD8+ T cells sorted from blood, taken in a trial of the OX40 agonist ivuxolimab. The clonotype originates from an adult with an advanced solid tumor such as melanoma, head and neck, liver or kidney cancer. The rearrangement uses TRBV19 and TRBJ1-1, with TRBD1 matching 7 bases. CDR3 coding DNA: TGTGCCAGTAGTATGCTTCGGGGCAGGGGGAGAACTGAAGCTTTCTTT. Protein sequence: CASSMLRGRGRTEAFF. Full variable domain (remainder filled in from reference TRBV19 and TRBJ1-1): DGGITQSPKYLFRKEGQNVTLSCEQNLNHDAMYWYRQDPGQGLRLIYYSQIVNDFQKGDIAEGYSVSREKKESFPLTVTSAQKNPTAFYLCASSMLRGRGRTEAFFGQGTRLTVV.